This T cell receptor (beta chain) was profiled in a study of T cell responses to AZD1222 COVID-19 vaccine. J was trimmed by 9 bases and V by 3 bases; bases with no gene match: 11. The germline CDR1 and CDR2 sequences are MNHEY and SMNVEV (reference sequence). This CDR3 has 16 amino acids. Comments on this clone: Its antigen is not known.

Assay: immunoSEQ multiplex PCR; the TCRdb copy retains only in-frame clones and omits some. Of more than 95,000 clones in the sample, around nine tenths were seen once. Notes on the study in general: Donor demographics were predominantly white British with a female majority; clonal diversity may be underestimated.

The receptor was isolated from an adult who received the MenACWY meningococcal vaccine as a control. This chain joins TRBV27 and TRBJ1-6; 7 bases agree with TRBD1. Specimen: peripheral blood, collected 28 days after the second dose of the MenACWY control vaccine. The CDR3 is CASSLLPGAGGSPLHF. The CDR3 nucleotides read TGTGCCAGCAGTTTGCTCCCTGGGGCAGGGGGTTCACCCCTCCACTTT.